This TCR beta chain was identified during a study of brain T cells in children with intractable seizures (dated by TCRdb to about 2021). About the investigation overall: Resected brain tissue from about 48 pediatric epilepsy surgery cases was initially screened for immune gene transcripts with a NanoString immunology panel. Among the approximately twelve selected surgery cases, pre-surgery blood was additionally sequenced for eight, leaving four cases with brain tissue only. Results and caveats for the whole study, not just this receptor: The patients' HCMV serostatus was not known, and viral specificity was inferred solely from CDR3 sequence similarity. Because sequencing depth was different between pre-surgery and post-surgery blood, clones absent from the pre-surgery sample may reflect undersampling.

What the time point label conveys for this sample: resected brain tissue, or blood drawn just prior to surgery. The surgery cases showing the highest brain T cell transcript signatures were chosen for TCR beta chain sequencing of brain tissue and, when available, of blood. Prior to surgery, the patients had been treated with at least one anti-epileptic drug. The TCR-sequenced patients were children whose drug-resistant epilepsy was caused by tuberous sclerosis complex, focal cortical dysplasia, Rasmussen encephalitis or hemimegalencephaly. Blood was drawn right before the epilepsy surgery. Bulk genomic DNA was extracted from unsorted brain tissue and whole blood with the Monarch genomic DNA purification kit. V is clipped by 3 bases and J by 1 base, and the sequence between their germline boundaries is 9 bases long. The CDR3 numbers 14 residues from cysteine through phenylalanine. Only the CDR3 portion is preserved as DNA: 42 bases, with reading frame beginning at the first base. The germline V gene supplies CDR1 KGHSH and CDR2 LQKENI.

Remarks on this clone: No cognate antigen has been identified for it. No per-base quality is available; no much larger clone lies one base away.

TCR beta chain sequences were generated from genomic DNA using the immunoSEQ assay. As for how the authors treated the data: CDR3 sequences that did not begin with the conserved framework cysteine at position 104 were removed manually. Clonality was calculated as one minus the normalized Shannon's Diversity Index, with values ranging from 0 (maximal diversity) to 1 (oligoclonal). Chi-squared comparison-of-proportions tests were used to check whether the frequency of the same CDR3 differed between samples, for example brain versus blood. Public clonotypes were identified through searches of immuneACCESS, and similarity to known antiviral clonotypes was evaluated with the VDJdb browser. Here the immuneACCESS table is served through TCRdb, limited to in-frame sequences with V and J called. Missing clones are a known gap in these copies; in checked studies unresolved V genes cover under half, and the rest lacks a known reason. The V and J calls and clone size come from that table; D and trimming were worked out from the DNA. This sample comprises roughly 69,000 clones, roughly 95% of them detected only once. The ten largest clones represent 0.38% of the sample.

Sequencing was performed on peripheral blood, taken at surgery. This clonotype originated in a boy under three years old with focal cortical dysplasia and intractable seizures. The chain joins TRBV18 to TRBJ1-1; confidence is insufficient to name the D gene. The CDR3 sequence is CASSPRRENTEAFF. Read as DNA, the sequence is TGTGCCAGCTCACCCAGAAGAGAGAACACTGAAGCTTTCTTT.